Listed here are 5 T cell receptor beta chains from one sample, sequenced in a study of STAT5B mutations in CD4+ large granular lymphocyte leukemia. TCRdb's copy holds only in-frame clones and misses some; the assay was immunoSEQ multiplex PCR. Here the sample spans about 35,000 clones, around 76% being singletons. What was sequenced was CD4+ T cells from blood buffy coats. Receptors were obtained from a human donor in good health.

V usage is TRBV5-4 and J usage is TRBJ2-1, with TRBD1 as a possible D gene (5 bases). The germline gives CDR1 SGHNT, CDR2 YYREEE (reference sequence). V lost 0 bases, J lost 2 bases, and 15 bases lay in between. The CDR3 totals 17 residues. CDR3 bases: TGTGCCAGCAGCTTGGGGATGGGTCAGGGTCCCTACAATGAGCAGTTCTTC. Protein: CASSLGMGQGPYNEQFF.

This rearrangement joins TRBV2 to TRBJ2-7; the match to TRBD2 covers 13 bases. The CDR3 length is 16 residues. Trimming removed 3 bases from V and 3 bases from J; junction bases left unmatched: 5. Germline loops: CDR1 SNHLY, CDR2 FYNNEI. The chain's CDR3 is CASSEGGLAGYYEQYF. In DNA, the CDR3 is TGTGCCAGCAGTGAGGGGGGACTAGCGGGGTACTACGAGCAGTACTTC. Variable domain in full (rest from reference TRBV2 and TRBJ2-7): EPEVTQTPSHQVTQMGQEVILRCVPISNHLYFYWYRQILGQKVEFLVSFYNNEISEKSEIFDDQFSVERPDGSNFTLKIRSTKLEDSAMYFCASSEGGLAGYYEQYFGPGTRLTVT.

The chain recombines TRBV7-9 with TRBJ1-1; possible D gene TRBD1, 6 bases. The CDR3 has 15 amino acids. Germline V gene sequence: CDR1 SEHNR, CDR2 FQNEAQ (reference sequence). Trimming shortened V by 5 bases and J by 4 bases, and 17 bases separated the two germline ends. Here the CDR3 reads CASSQTGSWGTEAFF. The CDR3 region has the DNA TGTGCCAGCAGCCAAACAGGGAGTTGGGGCACTGAAGCTTTCTTT.

The chain uses TRBV7-6 and TRBJ2-1; D remains unclear. CDR3 length equals 15 residues. In germline, CDR1 is SGHVS, CDR2 FNYEAQ. V was trimmed by 5 bases and J by 0 bases, leaving 11 bases between them. In nucleotides, the CDR3 is TGTGCCAGCAGCCAAAACCCCAGCTCCTACAATGAGCAGTTCTTC. The encoded protein is CASSQNPSSYNEQFF.

The chain employs TRBV5-5 and TRBJ2-1; D is tentatively TRBD1 or TRBD2 (5 bases each). Germline CDR1 SGHKS, CDR2 YYEKEE (reference sequence). The CDR3 covers 15 residues. The V end lost 3 bases, the J end lost 2 bases, and 12 bases lay between the germline ends. The CDR3 bases are TGTGCCAGCAGCTCCGGGACCGTGACCTACAATGAGCAGTTCTTC. Translating it yields CASSSGTVTYNEQFF.